The clone carrying this T cell receptor beta chain has just one count. The antigen is unknown. The CDR3 length is 17 residues. CDR1 MGHRA and CDR2 YSYEKL come from the germline V gene. The junction had 12 bases not matched to a gene; V was cut back by 1 base and J by 4 bases. This record comes from a study of siplizumab effects on memory and regulatory T cells. Study outcomes and limitations: Roughly 80-97% of proliferating CD4+ or CD8+ clones defied assignment to a naive or memory phenotype. With siplizumab, Treg-derived clones averaged roughly 70% of mappable alloreactive CD4+ clones, versus around 25% in controls. Among sequences traceable to unstimulated CD4+ memory cells, alloreactive ones were significantly reduced by siplizumab. Greater diversity than memory cells seemed evident in naive T cells, which also appeared to be major alloresponse contributors.

This table comes from immunoSEQ multiplex PCR, and its TCRdb copy is limited to in-frame clones, with some not included. The table has 9,500 to 13,000 clones, 40% to 55% seen once. Kept together in coculture, the mixed lymphocyte reaction cells spent 6 days at 37°C. Sequenced sample: CFSE-low (dividing) CD4+ T cells sorted from an allogeneic mixed lymphocyte reaction. The receptor was derived from a human donor in good health; the cells came from an allogeneic mixed lymphocyte reaction. V usage is TRBV4-1 and J usage is TRBJ1-2; TRBD1 aligns across 7 bases. CDR3 loop: CASSQVGRGQGGYGYTF. The CDR3, as DNA: TGCGCCAGCAGCCAAGTTGGAAGGGGGCAGGGTGGCTATGGCTACACCTTC.